Sequencing of this T cell receptor beta chain was carried out in a study of OX40 agonist ivuxolimab in advanced cancers. Study at large: Six ivuxolimab dose levels, 0.01 to 10 mg/kg, were given intravenously every 2 weeks.

Whole-study results and caveats: Some of the lowest clonal expansion was seen in partial responders at 0.1-3.0 mg/kg. Low normalized T-cell clonal expansion was additionally recorded for some nonresponders.

Worth noting for this clone: Its matching antigen is unknown.

Some clones are missing from TCRdb's copy, which holds only in-frame ones; the method was immunoSEQ multiplex PCR. There are about 29,000 clones in the sample; 85% to 95% occur only once, and 8% to 9.5% lies in the top ten. Sequenced material: CD4+ or CD8+ T cells sorted from blood, taken in a trial of the OX40 agonist ivuxolimab. This sequence originates from an adult with an advanced solid tumor such as melanoma, head and neck, liver or kidney cancer.

CDR3 amino acids: CASSSGTSGGDTQYF. The CDR3 coding sequence is TGTGCCAGCAGCTCCGGGACTAGCGGGGGAGATACGCAGTATTTT. The chain joins TRBV11-2 to TRBJ2-3, with 14 positions matching TRBD2. CDR3 length equals 15 residues. CDR1 SGHAT and CDR2 FQNNGV come from the germline V gene. The J segment lost 5 bases and the V segment lost 4 bases, leaving 2 bases of the junction unmatched.